Reported below is one T cell receptor (beta chain). This clonotype was detected only a few times. Its target antigen remains unknown. Base qualities are not recorded, but no much larger clone differs from it by a single base. The data were obtained in a study of T cell repertoires in cytomegalovirus infection (dated by TCRdb to between 2018 and 2021). Study-wide context: Recently identified HLA-C-restricted CMV epitopes, whose presentation resists viral immunomodulation, were targeted by peptide stimulations together with well-studied HLA-B-restricted epitopes. Donor HLA type was relevant to the analysis, because carriage of CMV infection together with the matching HLA type was indicated by public TCR beta signatures.

Broader findings and caveats from the paper: In both this cohort and an independent cohort of a few hundred donors, the cumulative frequency of public TCR beta family members distinguished carriers of CMV infection plus the relevant HLA type. In the ex vivo response, HLA-C-restricted CMV-specific TCR beta clonotypes were dominant, and in two of eight donors the single most frequent clonotype came from this HLA-C-restricted group.

The meaning of the sample's treatment or condition label: in vitro stimulation with specific CMV peptide epitopes to enrich CMV-specific T cells. The listed sequencing device is Illumina HiSeq 1500. TCRdb cleaned the public reads at Q25 with fastp, built clones with MiXCR and kept in-frame beta chains. Every distinct CDR3 protein forms one entry, paired with its most common genes and DNA. For this sample there are 300,000 or so distinct CDR3 sequences; 20% to 25% appear just once. The ten top clones hold about an eighth of the sample. The source was cultured PBMCs, collected from culture after CMV antigen stimulation. The origin of this receptor is a human donor in good health (CMV status not recorded). Some clones in this sample may be carry-over from other donors' samples.

CDR3 loop: CASSFGTSSGGETQYF. The bases are TGTGCCAGCAGTTTCGGGACTAGCTCGGGGGGGGAGACCCAGTACTTC. The chain is assembled from TRBV6-6 and TRBJ2-5; 9 of the junction bases match TRBD2. CDR1 and CDR2, per the germline V gene (reference sequence), are MNHNY and SVGAGI. Including cysteine and phenylalanine, the CDR3 has 16 amino acids. The read is trimmed to its CDR3 DNA, 48 bases read in frame from base 1. Germline trimming: 4 bases from V, 5 bases from J; junction bases outside gene matches: 11.